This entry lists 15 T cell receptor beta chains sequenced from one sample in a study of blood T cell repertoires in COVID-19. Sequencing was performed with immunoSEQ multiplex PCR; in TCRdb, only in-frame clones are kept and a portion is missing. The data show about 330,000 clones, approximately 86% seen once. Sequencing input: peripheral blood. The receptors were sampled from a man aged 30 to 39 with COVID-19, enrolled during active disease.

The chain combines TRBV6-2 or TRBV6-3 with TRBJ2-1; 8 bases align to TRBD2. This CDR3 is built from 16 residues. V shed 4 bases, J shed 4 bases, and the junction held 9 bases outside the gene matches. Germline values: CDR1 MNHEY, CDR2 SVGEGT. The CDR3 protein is CASSSGLVRGYNEQFF. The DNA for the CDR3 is TGTGCCAGCAGTTCGGGACTAGTACGAGGGTACAATGAGCAGTTCTTC.

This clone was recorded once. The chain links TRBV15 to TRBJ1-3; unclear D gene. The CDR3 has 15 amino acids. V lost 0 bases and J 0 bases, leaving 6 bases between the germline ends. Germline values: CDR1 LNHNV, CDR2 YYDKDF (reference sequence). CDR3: CATSRELFSGNTIYF. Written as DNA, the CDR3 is TGTGCCACCAGCAGAGAACTATTCTCTGGAAACACCATATATTTT.

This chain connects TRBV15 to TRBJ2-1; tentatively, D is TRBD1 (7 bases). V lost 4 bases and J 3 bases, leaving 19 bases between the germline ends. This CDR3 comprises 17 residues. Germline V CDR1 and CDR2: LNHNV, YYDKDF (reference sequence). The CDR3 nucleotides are TGTGCCACCAGCATCCGGAGGGGGCCCAACAACTACAATGAGCAGTTCTTC. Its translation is CATSIRRGPNNYNEQFF.

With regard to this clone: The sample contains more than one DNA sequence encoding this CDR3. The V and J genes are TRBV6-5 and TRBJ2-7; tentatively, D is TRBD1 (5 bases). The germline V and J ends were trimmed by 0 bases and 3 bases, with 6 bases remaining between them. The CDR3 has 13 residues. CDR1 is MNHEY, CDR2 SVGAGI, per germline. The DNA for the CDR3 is TGTGCCAGCAGTTACTCAACAGGCTACGAGCAGTACTTC. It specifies CASSYSTGYEQYF.

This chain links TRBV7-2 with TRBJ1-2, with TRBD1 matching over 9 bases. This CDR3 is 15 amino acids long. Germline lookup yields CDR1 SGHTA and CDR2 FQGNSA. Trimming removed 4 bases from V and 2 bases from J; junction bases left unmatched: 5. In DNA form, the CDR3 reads TGTGCCAGCAGCTGGGGACAGGGAGTAAACTATGGCTACACCTTC. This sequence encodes CASSWGQGVNYGYTF.

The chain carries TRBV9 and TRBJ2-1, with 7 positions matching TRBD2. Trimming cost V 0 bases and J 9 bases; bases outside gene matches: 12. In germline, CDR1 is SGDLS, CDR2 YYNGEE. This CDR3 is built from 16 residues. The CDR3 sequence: CASSVGLGGGPFEQFF. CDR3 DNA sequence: TGTGCCAGCAGCGTAGGTTTGGGGGGAGGGCCCTTTGAGCAGTTCTTC.

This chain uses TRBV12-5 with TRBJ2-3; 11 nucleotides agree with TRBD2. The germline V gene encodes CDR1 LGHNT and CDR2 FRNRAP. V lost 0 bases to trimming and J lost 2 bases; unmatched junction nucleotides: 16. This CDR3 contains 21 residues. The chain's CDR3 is CASGLVKGTLSSGGHTDTQYF. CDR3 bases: TGTGCTAGTGGTTTGGTAAAAGGGACACTCTCTAGCGGGGGGCACACAGATACGCAGTATTTT.

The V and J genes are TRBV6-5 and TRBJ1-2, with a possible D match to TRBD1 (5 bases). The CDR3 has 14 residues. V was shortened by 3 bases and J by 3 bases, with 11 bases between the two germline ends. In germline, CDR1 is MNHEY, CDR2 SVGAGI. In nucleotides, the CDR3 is TGTGCCAGCAGTTATTCCAGGGTGGACTATGGCTACACCTTC. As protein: CASSYSRVDYGYTF.

As DNA, the CDR3 is TGCAGCGTACAGAAATGGACAGGGCTGCACGAGCAGTACTTC. It is translated as CSVQKWTGLHEQYF. The chain couples TRBV29-1 to TRBJ2-7; 8 bases align to TRBD1. The CDR3 extends over 14 amino acids. The V segment lost 6 bases and the J segment 5 bases; nucleotides outside the gene matches: 12. The V gene's germline CDR1 is SQVTM and CDR2 ANQGSEA.

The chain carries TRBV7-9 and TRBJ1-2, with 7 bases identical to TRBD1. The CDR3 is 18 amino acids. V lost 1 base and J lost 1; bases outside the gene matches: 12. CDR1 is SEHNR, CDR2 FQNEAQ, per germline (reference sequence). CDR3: CASSLGFGGDSRNYGYTF. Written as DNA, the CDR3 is TGTGCCAGCAGCTTAGGGTTTGGCGGGGACAGCCGTAACTATGGCTACACCTTC.

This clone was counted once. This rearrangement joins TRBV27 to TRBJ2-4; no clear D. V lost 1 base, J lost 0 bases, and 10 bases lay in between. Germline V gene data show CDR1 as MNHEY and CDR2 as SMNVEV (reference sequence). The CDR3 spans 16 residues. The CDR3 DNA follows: TGTGCCAGCAGTTTATACTTGAATCTAGCCAAAAACATTCAGTACTTC. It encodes CASSLYLNLAKNIQYF.

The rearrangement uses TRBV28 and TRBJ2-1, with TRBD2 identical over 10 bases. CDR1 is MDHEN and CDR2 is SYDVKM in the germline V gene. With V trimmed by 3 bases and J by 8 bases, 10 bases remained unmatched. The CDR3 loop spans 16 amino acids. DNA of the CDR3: TGTGCCAGCAGTTTGAGGGCTAGCGGGAGTCGGGATGAGCAGTTCTTC. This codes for CASSLRASGSRDEQFF.

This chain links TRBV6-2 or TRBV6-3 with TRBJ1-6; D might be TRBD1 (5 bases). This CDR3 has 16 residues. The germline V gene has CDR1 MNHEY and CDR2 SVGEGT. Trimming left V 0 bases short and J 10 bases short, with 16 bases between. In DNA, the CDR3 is TGTGCCAGCAGTTACTCTGCCAGAGACAGTCTGTCACCCCTCCACTTT. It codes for CASSYSARDSLSPLHF.

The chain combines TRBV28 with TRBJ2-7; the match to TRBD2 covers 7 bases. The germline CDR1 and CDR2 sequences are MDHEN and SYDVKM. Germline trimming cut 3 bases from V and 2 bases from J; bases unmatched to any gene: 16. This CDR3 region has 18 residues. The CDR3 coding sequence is TGTGCCAGCAGTTTTGAGGGGAGGGAGAGCCGATACCCCTACGAGCAGTACTTC. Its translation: CASSFEGRESRYPYEQYF.

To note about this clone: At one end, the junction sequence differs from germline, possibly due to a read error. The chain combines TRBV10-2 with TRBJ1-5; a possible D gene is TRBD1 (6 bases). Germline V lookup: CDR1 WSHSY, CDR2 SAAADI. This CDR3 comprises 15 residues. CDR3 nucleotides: TGCGCCAGGAGTGGAGGGGGACGGCACAATCAGCCCCAGCATTTT. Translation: CARSGGGRHNQPQHF.